Listed below are T cell receptor beta chains from one sample, sequenced in a study of T-cell memory formation after mild COVID-19. TCRdb processed the 5' RACE reads anew with MiXCR; each CDR3 protein has one entry. This sample carries 350,000 to 500,000 distinct CDR3 sequences, 23% of them seen once, and the ten largest clones take less than 15%. Sequenced material: PBMCs or a T cell subset sorted from them (not recorded which). These receptors were obtained from an adult woman who had mild COVID-19 (a few samples of this study predate the infection). Cell type and time point are not known. CDR3s include the opening cysteine and the closing phenylalanine or tryptophan. A D gene is named only where the DNA matches it firmly. A row's size may be missing; if present it is once, few, many or a size class.

clone size | D gene | J gene | V gene | CDR3 DNA | CDR3 protein
- | - | TRBJ1-6 | TRBV7-9 | TGTGCCAGCAGCTCGTCAGGGGTGGGTTCACCCCTCCACTTT | CASSSSGVGSPLHF
- | - | TRBJ2-5 | TRBV11-2 | TGTGCCAGCAGCTTAACTGGGGGGCGCGAGGAGACCCAGTACTTC | CASSLTGGREETQYF
- | TRBD2 | TRBJ2-7 | TRBV6-2/TRBV6-3 | TGTGCCAGCAGTTTTAACACTCGGACTAGCGGGAGGGCCGTGGAGTACGAGCAGTACTTC | CASSFNTRTSGRAVEYEQYF
- | TRBD2 | TRBJ2-3 | TRBV7-2 | TGTGCCAGCAGCTTAGCTAGCGGGAGGCCAGATACGCAGTATTTT | CASSLASGRPDTQYF
few | - | TRBJ1-2 | TRBV6-5 | TGTGCCAGCAGTTACGAGAGGGATATGGGCTACACCTTC | CASSYERDMGYTF
once | - | TRBJ1-6 | TRBV7-8 | TGTGCCAGCAGCTTAGGAGGTCTCGGTAATTCACCCCTCCACTTT | CASSLGGLGNSPLHF
- | - | TRBJ1-1 | TRBV6-5 | TGTGCCAGCAGTTATGGGGGCACTGAAGCTTTCTTT | CASSYGGTEAFF
many | - | TRBJ1-5 | TRBV7-9 | TGTGCCAGCAGCTTAGGGCCGGGACGGGATCAGCCCCAGCATTTT | CASSLGPGRDQPQHF
- | - | TRBJ2-7 | TRBV30 | TGTGCCTGGGCCGGGCTGGGGGCTTCCGAGCAGTACTTC | CAWAGLGASEQYF
- | - | TRBJ2-7 | TRBV5-5 | TGTGCCAGCAGCCTCGGGGGCCGTAGCTCCTACGAGCAGTACTTC | CASSLGGRSSYEQYF
- | - | TRBJ2-5 | TRBV11-3 | TGTGCCAGCAGCTTCTGGACGGGGCAAGAGACCCAGTACTTC | CASSFWTGQETQYF
- | - | TRBJ1-2 | TRBV15 | TGTGCCACCAGCAGACCTGGGACACCTGGGGCCTATGGCTACACCTTC | CATSRPGTPGAYGYTF
few | - | TRBJ2-2 | TRBV3-1 | TGTGCCAGCAGCCAATCTTTCCCAAACACCGGGGAGCTGTTTTTT | CASSQSFPNTGELFF
- | - | TRBJ1-5 | TRBV7-8 | TGTGCCAGCAGCGCCACAGGGAAGGGGAGACAGCCCCAGCATTTT | CASSATGKGRQPQHF
- | TRBD1 | TRBJ2-1 | TRBV5-1 | TGCGCCAGCAGGTCGACAGGGGGTACCAATGAGCAGTTCTTC | CASRSTGGTNEQFF
- | TRBD1 | TRBJ1-1 | TRBV10-3 | TGTGCCATCAGGGACAGGGGACCGAACACTGAAGCTTTCTTT | CAIRDRGPNTEAFF
few | TRBD2 | TRBJ2-3 | TRBV25-1 | TGTGCCAGCAGTGAAGCGACTAGCGGGGGCCCCTTCACAGATACGCAGTATTTT | CASSEATSGGPFTDTQYF
few | TRBD1 | TRBJ2-4 | TRBV6-6 | TGTGCCAGCAGTTACGGGACAGGGGCGGAAGCCAAAAACATTCAGTACTTC | CASSYGTGAEAKNIQYF
few | - | TRBJ2-5 | TRBV20-1 | TGCAGTGCTAGCGATGTATCGGGGGGCTTCGGGGAGACCCAGTACTTC | CSASDVSGGFGETQYF
- | - | TRBJ2-1 | TRBV4-1 | TGCGCCAGCAGCCAAGAAGAGAGAGACAATGAGCAGTTCTTC | CASSQEERDNEQFF
- | TRBD2 | TRBJ2-4 | TRBV7-9 | TGTGCCATCCCTGGTGTCGGTACGGAGACCGGGGGGGGACTAGACATTCAGTACTTC | CAIPGVGTETGGGLDIQYF
- | TRBD1 | TRBJ2-7 | TRBV6-5 | TGTGCCAGCAGTTACCAGGACAGGGTCGACGAGCAGTACTTC | CASSYQDRVDEQYF
- | TRBD1 | TRBJ2-2 | TRBV12-3/TRBV12-4 | TGTGCCAGCAGCTTCTCCGGGACAGTGAACACCGGGGAGCTGTTTTTT | CASSFSGTVNTGELFF
- | TRBD1 | TRBJ2-7 | TRBV11-2 | TGTGCCAGCAGCTTATGGGGACAGGGGATCTACGAGCAGTACTTC | CASSLWGQGIYEQYF